The 27 T cell receptor beta chains given below trace back to one sample, sequenced in a study of blood T cell repertoires in COVID-19 (TCRdb year 2020). Libraries came from the immunoSEQ multiplex PCR assay. In its TCRdb copy, this immuneACCESS table keeps in-frame sequences only and misses some clones. Where compared with another copy, unresolved V genes explain less than half of these, and the others have no known cause. The sample includes roughly 180,000 clones, with 75% to 90% observed a single time. 6% to 6.5% of the sample is held by the ten biggest clonotypes. Sequencing was carried out using PBMCs or T cells enriched from blood (not recorded which). These receptors originate from a middle-aged man who had recovered from COVID-19.

This chain connects TRBV19 to TRBJ1-3; D is uncertain. This CDR3 has 14 amino acids. Germline CDR1 is LNHDA and CDR2 is SQIVND (reference sequence). V dropped 6 bases and J dropped 4 bases, with 13 bases sitting between them. The CDR3 bases are TGTGCCAGTAGCCCTCCAGGTGGGGGAAACACCATATATTTT. Protein: CASSPPGGGNTIYF.

This clone was picked up one time. The chain combines TRBV5-1 with TRBJ1-6; no firm D call. The CDR3 consists of 15 residues. CDR1 is SGHRS and CDR2 is YFSETQ in the germline V gene. Trimming removed 2 bases at V and 7 bases at J, with 13 bases between. In DNA form, the CDR3 reads TGCGCCAGCAGCTTAGCCTACGGAGGCAATTCACCCCTCCACTTT. This codes for CASSLAYGGNSPLHF.

V gene TRBV6-5 combines with J gene TRBJ1-1, with 7 bases identical to TRBD1. The CDR3 has 13 residues. With 10 bases clipped from V and 5 bases from J, the junction kept 10 bases outside the gene matches. Looked up from germline, CDR1 is MNHEY and CDR2 is SVGAGI. The CDR3 reads CATQTGRRTEAFF. The CDR3 DNA follows: TGTGCCACACAGACAGGGCGAAGGACTGAAGCTTTCTTT.

V and J are TRBV6-5 and TRBJ1-1; the match to TRBD1 covers 7 bases. V dropped 6 bases and J dropped 4; count of bases not matched to a gene: 8. The CDR3 length is 14 residues. Germline CDR1 reads MNHEY; CDR2 reads SVGAGI. CDR3 in DNA: TGTGCCAGCAGCCCCGGGACAGTCCCCACTGAAGCTTTCTTT. It is translated as CASSPGTVPTEAFF.

The genes are TRBV9 and TRBJ2-7, with TRBD2 as a possible D gene (6 bases). Per the germline V gene, CDR1 is SGDLS and CDR2 is YYNGEE. The CDR3 spans 15 residues. Deletions cut 3 bases from V and 0 bases from J, with 13 bases between. The CDR3 spells CASSAGTLSSYEQYF. CDR3 DNA: TGTGCCAGCAGCGCCGGGACTCTAAGCTCCTACGAGCAGTACTTC.

The chain couples TRBV5-1 to TRBJ2-1; D is uncertain. The CDR3 consists of 13 residues. Looked up from germline, CDR1 is SGHRS and CDR2 is YFSETQ. V lost 0 bases to trimming and J lost 5 bases, with 6 bases between them. The CDR3 protein is CASSLVLDNEQFF. The CDR3 DNA follows: TGCGCCAGCAGCTTGGTACTGGACAATGAGCAGTTCTTC.

This chain joins TRBV13 and TRBJ1-1; D is unclear. Germline lookup yields CDR1 PRHDT and CDR2 FYEKMQ (reference sequence). This CDR3 has 13 residues. Between the trimmed V and J ends, which lost 7 bases and 2 bases, there was a span of 11 bases. The CDR3 DNA reads TGTGCCAGCACCGCGGGAGCCAACACTGAAGCTTTCTTT. Amino acids: CASTAGANTEAFF.

The chain employs TRBV3-1 (or the pseudogene TRBV3-2) and TRBJ1-1; D ambiguous. Trimming removed 0 bases at V and 1 base at J, with 6 bases between. The germline CDR1 and CDR2 sequences are LGHDT and YNNKEL (reference sequence). The CDR3 loop spans 14 amino acids. DNA for the CDR3: TGTGCCAGCAGCCAAGATACTCGGAACACTGAAGCTTTCTTT. Residues: CASSQDTRNTEAFF.

The chain carries TRBV30 and TRBJ1-2, with D perhaps TRBD1 (6 bases). The V gene's germline CDR1 is GTSNPN and CDR2 SVGIG (reference sequence). V lost 5 bases and J lost 4, with 23 bases in between. The CDR3 covers 16 residues. Written as DNA, the CDR3 is TGTGCCTGGGAGGAACTTGGACAGCCATTGGGCTATGGCTACACCTTC. It translates to CAWEELGQPLGYGYTF.

The chain links TRBV19 to TRBJ1-5, with unresolved D. From germline, CDR1 is LNHDA and CDR2 SQIVND (reference sequence). This CDR3 is 16 amino acids long. V lost 1 base to trimming and J lost 7 bases, with 17 bases between them. This CDR3 is CASSIVGGRGRQPQHF. Written as DNA, the CDR3 is TGTGCCAGTAGTATAGTGGGAGGGAGAGGAAGACAGCCCCAGCATTTT.

The chain uses TRBV10-2 and TRBJ1-1; 10 nucleotides match TRBD1. The CDR3 consists of 15 residues. Germline V gene sequence: CDR1 WSHSY, CDR2 SAAADI. Unmatched junction bases numbered 6, after V lost 5 bases and J lost 3 bases. CDR3 in amino acids: CASSWTGGTDTEAFF. CDR3 bases: TGCGCCAGCAGTTGGACAGGGGGTACGGACACTGAAGCTTTCTTT.

V usage is TRBV5-4 and J usage is TRBJ2-3; 9 nucleotides match TRBD2. The V gene's germline CDR1 is SGHNT and CDR2 YYREEE (reference sequence). The V and J ends lost 2 bases and 6 bases, in that order; junction bases with no gene match: 4. The CDR3 extends over 14 amino acids. The CDR3 DNA is TGTGCCAGCAGCTTACGAGGACTAGCGGATACGCAGTATTTT. It yields the protein CASSLRGLADTQYF.

The gene calls are TRBV28 and TRBJ2-4; D is perhaps TRBD1 (6 bases). CDR3 length: 16 amino acids. Germline V gives CDR1 MDHEN, CDR2 SYDVKM. Trimming cost V 5 bases and J 9 bases, with 23 bases left between them. The CDR3 loop reads CASSTGPGTPTSIQYF. CDR3 coding DNA: TGTGCCAGCAGTACGGGCCCCGGGACACCCACATCCATTCAGTACTTC.

This clone has only a few counts. This sequence joins TRBV30 and TRBJ1-1; 7 bases line up with TRBD1. The V and J ends lost 2 bases and 11 bases, in that order; junction bases with no gene match: 5. The CDR3 extends over 11 amino acids. Germline lookup yields CDR1 GTSNPN and CDR2 SVGIG (reference sequence). As DNA, the CDR3 is TGTGCCTGGAGTAGACAGGGCATGGCTTTCTTT. This translates into CAWSRQGMAFF.

This clone appeared a few times. The identical CDR3 is also encoded by other nucleotide sequences in the sample. The chain joins TRBV12-3 or TRBV12-4 to TRBJ1-2; D remains ambiguous. CDR3 length equals 12 residues. With 3 bases removed from V and 6 bases from J, the gap between germline ends came to 8 bases. The CDR3 DNA is TGTGCCAGCAGTTTCGGCGGGAATGGCTACACCTTC. Translating gives CASSFGGNGYTF.

The count of this clone is one. The chain couples TRBV28 to TRBJ2-1; 10 bases are shared with TRBD1. Germline V gene sequence: CDR1 MDHEN, CDR2 SYDVKM. The CDR3 sequence is 11 residues long. The trim removed 8 bases at V and 15 bases at J, leaving 7 bases unmatched. The CDR3 nucleotides are TGTGCCAGCGGGACAGGGGTAAAGCTGTTCTTC. Translated: CASGTGVKLFF.

The chain carries TRBV11-2 and TRBJ2-7; maybe TRBD2 (6 bases). The V gene lost 2 bases and the J gene lost 4 bases, with 15 bases spanning the gap. This CDR3 is 15 amino acids long. CDR1 SGHAT and CDR2 FQNNGV come from the germline V gene. The CDR3 DNA reads as TGTGCCAGCAGCTTAAGCTGGGCGGGAACTTACGAGCAGTACTTC. As protein: CASSLSWAGTYEQYF.

J is TRBJ2-7 and V is TRBV7-2; tentative D call: TRBD1 (5 bases). This CDR3 spans 16 amino acids. V lost 5 bases and J lost 2, with 19 bases in between. From germline, CDR1 is SGHTA and CDR2 FQGNSA. CDR3: CASSQIPTRDPYEQYF. DNA for the CDR3: TGTGCCAGCAGCCAAATCCCGACCAGGGATCCCTACGAGCAGTACTTC.

Details on this clone: Other DNA sequences from this sample encode an identical CDR3 as well. The V call is TRBV9, the J call TRBJ2-5; TRBD2 aligns across 7 bases. The CDR3 runs to 13 residues. V was pared by 3 bases and J by 3 bases, with 2 bases of the junction left unmatched. Germline V gene lookup returns CDR1 SGDLS and CDR2 YYNGEE. CDR3 residues: CASSGGGEETQYF. CDR3 nucleotides: TGTGCCAGCAGCGGGGGAGGGGAAGAGACCCAGTACTTC. The whole variable domain, filled in from reference TRBV9 and TRBJ2-5, reads DSGVTQTPKHLITATGQRVTLRCSPRSGDLSVYWYQQSLDQGLQFLIQYYNGEERAKGNILERFSAQQFPDLHSELNLSSLELGDSALYFCASSGGGEETQYFGPGTRLLVL.

The chain combines TRBV29-1 with TRBJ2-7; D is possibly TRBD1 (6 bases). Germline CDR1 SQVTM, CDR2 ANQGSEA. Trimming removed 2 bases at V and 7 bases at J, with 6 bases between. This CDR3 contains 10 residues. CDR3 sequence reads: CSVEQGEQYF. CDR3 DNA sequence: TGCAGCGTTGAACAGGGGGAGCAGTACTTC.

V and J are TRBV9 and TRBJ1-2; TRBD1 might be the D (6 bases). V was clipped by 6 bases and J by 7 bases, with 16 bases between them. Per the germline V gene, CDR1 is SGDLS and CDR2 is YYNGEE. CDR3 length equals 13 residues. The CDR3 spells CASNNMGAGGYTF. The DNA for the CDR3 is TGTGCCAGCAACAATATGGGGGCAGGTGGCTACACCTTC. The whole variable domain, remainder taken from reference TRBV9 and TRBJ1-2, is DSGVTQTPKHLITATGQRVTLRCSPRSGDLSVYWYQQSLDQGLQFLIQYYNGEERAKGNILERFSAQQFPDLHSELNLSSLELGDSALYFCASNNMGAGGYTFGSGTRLTVV.

The chain uses TRBV28 and TRBJ1-4; D is ambiguous. Trimming shortened V by 5 bases and J by 8 bases, and 21 bases separated the two germline ends. The CDR3 is 16 amino acids. Germline V gives CDR1 MDHEN, CDR2 SYDVKM. CDR3 bases: TGTGCCAGCAGTACCGGGGAGGCAGGCTTGGAAGAAAAACTGTTTTTT. Translated: CASSTGEAGLEEKLFF.

This clone appeared once. For the CDR3, the DNA is TGTGCCACCAGCAGAGACGGGGGGAAATCGCGGAATGAGCAGTTCTTC. Translation gives CATSRDGGKSRNEQFF. The V gene is TRBV15, the J gene TRBJ2-1, with 7 bases aligning to TRBD2. The CDR3 covers 16 residues. CDR1 is LNHNV and CDR2 is YYDKDF in the germline V gene (reference sequence). With V trimmed by 0 bases and J by 7 bases, 9 bases remained unmatched.

This rearrangement joins TRBV6-5 to TRBJ1-5, with unresolved D. Trimming cost V 6 bases and J 2 bases, with 8 bases left between them. Germline-derived CDR1 and CDR2 are MNHEY and SVGAGI. The CDR3 consists of 13 residues. CDR3 region: CASRQRGNQPQHF. DNA for the CDR3: TGTGCCAGCAGGCAAAGAGGCAATCAGCCCCAGCATTTT.

The chain employs TRBV3-1 (or the pseudogene TRBV3-2) and TRBJ1-5, with D tentatively TRBD1 (5 bases). Trimming shortened V by 4 bases and J by 9 bases, and 13 bases separated the two germline ends. This CDR3 comprises 13 residues. Germline lookup yields CDR1 LGHDT and CDR2 YNNKEL (reference sequence). The DNA for the CDR3 is TGTGCCAGCAGCCCCGCGCGGGGCGGGCCCCAGCATTTT. It yields the protein CASSPARGGPQHF.

This clone has a single count. The V call is TRBV2, the J call TRBJ1-1, with TRBD1 as a possible D gene (6 bases). Trimming cost V 5 bases and J 0 bases, with 13 bases left between them. The CDR3 extends over 15 amino acids. CDR1 is SNHLY, CDR2 FYNNEI, per germline. CDR3 in amino acids: CASSPPTGLNTEAFF. In DNA form, the CDR3 reads TGTGCCAGCAGTCCACCGACAGGTTTGAACACTGAAGCTTTCTTT.

V and J are TRBV28 and TRBJ1-1, with TRBD1 matching over 8 bases. This CDR3 has 15 residues. The V and J ends lost 5 bases and 1 base, in that order; junction bases with no gene match: 6. Germline V gene lookup returns CDR1 MDHEN and CDR2 SYDVKM. The CDR3: CASSETGTGNTEAFF. CDR3 nucleotide sequence: TGTGCCAGCAGTGAAACCGGGACAGGGAACACTGAAGCTTTCTTT. The complete variable domain, with remaining parts taken from reference TRBV28 and TRBJ1-1, reads DVKVTQSSRYLVKRTGEKVFLECVQDMDHENMFWYRQDPGLGLRLIYFSYDVKMKEKGDIPEGYSVSREKKERFSLILESASTNQTSMYLCASSETGTGNTEAFFGQGTRLTVV.